This T cell receptor (beta chain) came from a study of cytomegalovirus exposure and HLA in healthy donors (dated by TCRdb to the late 2010s). Regarding the complete study: In an earlier analysis of about 560 of the donors, 276 Gb of sequence data and 117 million unique TCR beta sequences from about 190 million T cells were reported. To decide whether each TCR beta V gene segment behaved as functional or pseudogenic, an earlier analysis of 587 of the donors relied on high-throughput TCR beta sequencing. A later genetic analysis used genome-wide SNP genotypes for about 55% of the 666 donors, treating that subset as a discovery cohort. Both class I and class II loci were covered by HLA typing, at four-digit resolution. Every discovery cohort repertoire had been produced on one sequencing platform. The aim of the study was to test whether cataloging public T cell receptors could identify signatures of past pathogen exposure. Donor age, sex, ethnicity and CMV serostatus were compiled together with the repertoire data. Typing coverage varied by locus: 629-630 donors for A, B, C, DRB1 and DQB1; under 550 for DQA1; about 570 for DPA1; approximately 470 for DPB1. The study profiled the T cell repertoires of around 700 subjects by immunosequencing and related them to cytomegalovirus serostatus. The study combined high-throughput TCR immunosequencing, statistical association of individual TCRs with disease status, and machine learning to predict cytomegalovirus infection status. Among 300 to 450 genotyped donors of the cohort, an average of about 240,000 unique TCR beta nucleotide sequences were sequenced per donor, roughly 18% of them non-productive. A later analysis re-analyzed previously published TCR beta repertoires from roughly 600 donors and added high-resolution HLA genotyping to study TCR occurrence patterns. Along with the approximately 620-subject first cohort, a separate validation cohort of over a hundred different subjects was used. About five DR-DQ haplotypes were treated as single units for association and clustering because of strong linkage in the cohort. Rather than using new phenotypic data, the later analysis identified candidate immune exposures from TCR beta sequences and from how often those sequences occurred across donors. Approximately 310 gigabases of sequencing data and around 85 million unique TCR sequences made up an early release that covered nearly 650 HLA-typed donors. Of the 350 to 450 genotyped donors, approximately 83% fell in the genetic ancestry cluster associated with self-reported Caucasian donors.

The germline V gene (reference sequence) yields SGHNT for CDR1 and YYREEE for CDR2. The junction carries 8 bases between V and J, which are trimmed by 0 bases and 1 base respectively. The CDR3, from cysteine to phenylalanine, totals 14 residues. Left in the record is the CDR3 DNA by itself, 42 bases read in frame from the first base. The cohort comprised fewer than 700 healthy bone marrow donors. At the time of sampling, every cohort member was nominally healthy, though immune exposures that went unrecorded were likely present. The donor was CMV seropositive and was included in the group of around 300 seropositive cohort members. Each donor provided a peripheral blood sample, and peripheral blood mononuclear cells were used for TCR beta sequencing. Genomic DNA was extracted from the blood cell samples with the Qiagen DNeasy Blood Extraction Kit. Library generation was performed with the immunoSEQ multiplex PCR assay. A mixture of 60 forward primers for TCR Vbeta segments and 13 reverse primers for TCR Jbeta segments was used in the multiplex PCR. The CDR3 region of rearranged TCR beta genes was amplified from genomic DNA with a multiplex PCR assay. On the Illumina HiSeq System, the amplified TCR beta libraries were sequenced as 87-base-pair reads. As for how the authors treated the data: A later analysis tallied roughly 80 million unique TCR beta chains across the 660 or so repertoires, and about 10 million of those chains were shared by two or more donors. A nearest-neighbor algorithm error-corrected the raw reads and collapsed the reads into unique sequences, merging closely related sequences to remove PCR and sequencing errors. To assign V, D and J gene segments, CDR3 sequences were aligned to IMGT reference sequences. For a sequence to be retained, a match of at least six nucleotides was required to both a V gene segment and a J gene segment. Rearrangements were classified as productive when the CDR3 lacked stop codons and remained in frame with V and J, and all other rearrangements were classified as non-productive. CDR3 was defined according to IMGT convention as the region running from the second conserved V-encoded cysteine to the conserved J-encoded phenylalanine. Sequences without an unambiguous match to a single V gene segment were excluded from the earlier analysis of almost 600 of the donors. An earlier analysis of about 600 of the donors called V segments functional above 56.7% productive rearrangements and segregating when the between-donor standard deviation exceeded 5%. A statistical classification framework was built for diagnosing cytomegalovirus status from the catalog of TCR beta chain sequences. A later analysis assigned V and J genes by comparing TCR nucleotide sequences with IMGT/GENE-DB human TR gene sequences. The TCRdist pipeline was used in a later analysis to assign CDR3 sequences and most-parsimonious VDJ recombination scenarios. In a later analysis, every TCR beta chain was defined by the combination of its CDR3 amino acid sequence and its V-gene family, and reads without a unique V-gene family were dropped. To address suspected cross-contamination and a sequencing artifact, a later analysis removed around 600 highly shared, low-generation-probability nucleotide sequences. A later analysis calculated a clonal expansion index for each public chain from normalized within-repertoire ranks of inferred template counts. In a later analysis, generation probabilities were computed using a VDJ recombination model fitted to out-of-frame rearrangements, and the results were checked against IGoR. Hypergeometric tests were used in a later analysis to score TCR-TCR, TCR-HLA and TCR-CMV co-occurrence, with a repertoire-size bias correction applied to the TCR pairs. False discovery rates were estimated in a later analysis by permuting HLA or CMV assignments 20 times. In a later analysis, co-occurring TCRs were grouped using DBSCAN, and TCRdist sequence similarity was added for clustering within HLA-allele-positive subsets. Repertoires with fewer than 30,000 or more than 120,000 public chains were left out of co-occurrence clustering, as were a handful of repertoires with anomalous nucleotide sharing. Drawn from immuneACCESS, this table holds only the in-frame rearrangements with V and J called that TCRdb kept. Clones are partly lost; checked studies trace under half to an unresolved V gene and leave the rest unexplained. V, J and clone size were drawn from that table, and D and trimming were deduced from the DNA. The sample table holds roughly 200,000 clones, of which approximately 79% were seen once. The top ten clonotypes cover about 4.6% of the sample.

About this clone: The antigen it recognizes is unknown. Base qualities are not recorded, but no much larger clone differs from it by a single base.

Overall study outcomes, separate from this receptor: Because some donors lacked HLA typing at each locus, the association tests relied only on the typed subset. Broadly in line with IMGT annotations, most TCR beta V segments showed up in productive rearrangements about 90% or about 30% of the time in an earlier analysis of several hundred of the donors. The presence/absence analyses assumed that sequencing depth was roughly uniform across donors, and that assumption may not be true. According to a later analysis, TCR association rates differed among HLA loci, with DRB1 alleles showing the most associated TCRs and HLA-C alleles showing the fewest. Compared with equally common non-associated chains, HLA-associated TCR beta chains in a later analysis were more clonally expanded and had lower generation probabilities. In a later analysis, most CMV-associated TCR beta chains were found to appear HLA-restricted, with HLA associations seemingly driven largely by CMV exposure. Some IMGT-functional V segments, including TRBV6-2 and TRBV6-3, could not be told apart with the 87-base-pair reads, so those segments were excluded. The study listed 170 or so TCR beta chains as associated with cytomegalovirus. The authors suggested that the approach could potentially be generalized to other disease states and immunological phenotypes. A later analysis associated about 17,000 TCR beta sequences with specific HLA alleles at a false discovery rate of 0.05. An association between a missense DCLRE1C variant and V-gene and J-gene trimming of TCR beta chains was found in a later genetic analysis and replicated in an independent cohort. In a later analysis, several top co-occurrence clusters were reported to appear linked to parvovirus B19, influenza, CMV and Epstein-Barr virus. In both the original and validation cohorts, the classifier was reported to diagnose cytomegalovirus status with high specificity and sensitivity. Linkage disequilibrium might explain the correlated functional status among segregating V segments, but an unknown experimental factor could not be ruled out. Immune exposure information for the cohort was limited to CMV serostatus. Because counts were too low, approximately 15 rarely observed V segments, including chromosome 9 orphons, were excluded from the earlier analysis of 587 of the donors. A cluster of highly shared sequence variants was judged likely to represent a technical artifact of the sequencing pipeline. The cohort was sequenced for TCR beta chains only, and without alpha or paired-chain data the features that could be detected were limited. Most TCR sequences were seen in very few donors, while some public TCRs were found in many individuals. When HLA alleles, especially DR and DQ, strongly co-occurred, attributing TCR associations to individual alleles was difficult. According to a later genetic analysis, donors in an Asian-associated ancestry cluster had fewer N-insertions in productive TCRs than the approximately 610-donor mean. A further reported finding was that TCR beta sequences accurately predicted the HLA-A and HLA-B alleles for most subjects in the first cohort. A few of the identified cytomegalovirus-associated TCR beta chains were confirmed in vitro to be specific for cytomegalovirus antigens.

The clonotype was recovered from a woman in her 30s in good health and CMV-seropositive. The sample was PBMCs. The chain joins TRBV5-4 to TRBJ2-7, and perhaps TRBD2 as D gene, on 5 matching bases. The nucleotide sequence is TGTGCCAGCAGCTTGGTCCCGGGATCCTACGAGCAGTACTTC. It translates to CASSLVPGSYEQYF. Outside the CDR3, residues come from the reference TRBV5-4 and TRBJ2-7 proteins, so the full variable domain is: ETGVTQSPTHLIKTRGQQVTLRCSSQSGHNTVSWYQQALGQGPQFIFQYYREEENGRGNFPPRFSGLQFPNYSSELNVNALELDDSALYLCASSLVPGSYEQYFGPGTRLTVT.